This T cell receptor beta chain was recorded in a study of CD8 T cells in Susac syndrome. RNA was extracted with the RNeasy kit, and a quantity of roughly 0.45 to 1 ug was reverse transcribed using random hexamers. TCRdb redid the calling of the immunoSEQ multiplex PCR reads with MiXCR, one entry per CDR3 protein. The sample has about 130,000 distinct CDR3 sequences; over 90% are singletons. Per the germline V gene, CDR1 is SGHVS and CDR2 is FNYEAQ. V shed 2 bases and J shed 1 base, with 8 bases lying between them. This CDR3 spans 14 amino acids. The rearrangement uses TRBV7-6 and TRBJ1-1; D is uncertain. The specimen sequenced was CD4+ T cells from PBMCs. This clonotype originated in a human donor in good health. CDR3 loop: CASSLMGANTEAFF. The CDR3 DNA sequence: TGTGCCAGCAGCTTAATGGGAGCGAACACTGAAGCTTTCTTT.